These 20 T cell receptor beta chains share one sample of origin, sequenced in a study of vaccination and CD4 T cells after COVID-19. Indicated treatment: roughly ten-day PBMC culture with coronavirus spike peptide pools or control peptides (ViraFEST assay). These receptors have no known antigen. Oncomine TCR Beta short-read sequencing was applied to DNA from cultured CD4+ T cells. TCRdb re-called the PCR reads with MiXCR, one entry per CDR3 protein. The data contain 15,000 or so distinct CDR3 sequences, under 40% of them singletons. Input material: cultured CD4+ T cells from blood. The receptor source for this set is a human donor with COVID-19.

This chain joins TRBV24-1 and TRBJ2-1; D is possibly TRBD1 or TRBD2 (6 bases each). Trimming shortened V by 2 bases and J by 4 bases, and 17 bases separated the two germline ends. This CDR3 is 17 amino acids long. The germline V gene encodes CDR1 KGHDR and CDR2 SFDVKD. The CDR3 spells CATSDSPRGPSYNEQFF. The CDR3 nucleotides are TGTGCCACCAGTGATTCTCCTCGGGGGCCGTCTTACAATGAGCAGTTCTTC.

This clonotype was detected only a few times. The V and J genes are TRBV27 and TRBJ2-2, with unresolved D. The germline V and J ends were trimmed by 2 bases and 4 bases, with 5 bases remaining between them. Germline lookup yields CDR1 MNHEY and CDR2 SMNVEV (reference sequence). The CDR3 is 13 residues long. As DNA, the CDR3 is TGTGCCAGCAGTTTAGGTATCACCGGGGAGCTGTTTTTT. The encoded protein is CASSLGITGELFF.

There are a few counts of this clonotype. V is TRBV19 and J is TRBJ1-1; possible D gene TRBD1, 5 bases. V was pared by 5 bases and J by 2 bases, with 15 bases between. CDR3 length: 15 residues. The V gene's germline CDR1 is LNHDA and CDR2 SQIVND (reference sequence). Here the CDR3 reads CASSGGTGPNTEAFF. The CDR3 bases are TGTGCCAGTAGTGGGGGGACGGGACCTAACACTGAAGCTTTCTTT.

The count of this clonotype is one. J is TRBJ1-2 and V is TRBV28, with no clear D. The CDR3 totals 15 residues. V was shortened by 3 bases and J by 0 bases, with 11 bases between the two germline ends. Germline values: CDR1 MDHEN, CDR2 SYDVKM. The CDR3 protein is CASSFVTTPNYGYTF. DNA for the CDR3: TGTGCCAGCAGTTTCGTTACAACCCCTAACTATGGCTACACCTTC.

This clonotype turned up a few times. This rearrangement joins TRBV2 to TRBJ2-7; no firm D call. CDR1 is SNHLY, CDR2 FYNNEI, per germline. The CDR3 is made up of 12 amino acids. V lost 3 bases to trimming and J lost 6 bases, with 9 bases between them. This CDR3 reads CASSEIPSEQYF. CDR3 bases: TGTGCCAGCAGTGAGATCCCCTCCGAGCAGTACTTC.

The sample holds a few counts of this clonotype. The junction does not match germline at one end; this may be a read error. The V gene is TRBV29-1, the J gene TRBJ1-1, with 7 bases that match TRBD1. The germline CDR1 and CDR2 sequences are SQVTM and ANQGSEA. The CDR3 runs 12 residues. The CDR3: CSFDRAETEAFF. CDR3 sequence (DNA): TGCAGCTTTGACAGGGCGGAGACTGAAGCTTTCTTT.

The V call is TRBV11-3, the J call TRBJ2-5; D is possibly TRBD1 (6 bases). CDR1 and CDR2 from the germline V gene are SGHNT and YENEEA. V shed 5 bases and J shed 2 bases, with 15 bases lying between them. The CDR3 runs to 15 residues. The DNA of the CDR3 is TGTGCCAGCAGCAAGATACAGGGAAATCAAGAGACCCAGTACTTC. It codes for CASSKIQGNQETQYF. The full variable domain, with the rest looked up from reference TRBV11-3 and TRBJ2-5, is EAGVVQSPRYKIIEKKQPVAFWCNPISGHNTLYWYLQNLGQGPELLIRYENEEAVDDSQLPKDRFSAERLKGVDSTLKIQPAELGDSAVYLCASSKIQGNQETQYFGPGTRLLVL.

This rearrangement joins TRBV5-1 to TRBJ1-1; D unresolved. This CDR3 has 14 residues. Germline V CDR1 and CDR2: SGHRS, YFSETQ. V was cut by 2 bases and J by 4 bases, with 12 bases left in between. CDR3 bases: TGCGCCAGCAGCTTTCGGGGATCGGGCACTGAAGCTTTCTTT. Translating it yields CASSFRGSGTEAFF. Full variable domain (remainder filled in from reference TRBV5-1 and TRBJ1-1): KAGVTQTPRYLIKTRGQQVTLSCSPISGHRSVSWYQQTPGQGLQFLFEYFSETQRNKGNFPGRFSGRQFSNSRSEMNVSTLELGDSALYLCASSFRGSGTEAFFGQGTRLTVV.

The chain is built from TRBV5-4 and TRBJ1-1; 9 bases match TRBD1. CDR3 length: 16 residues. CDR1 is SGHNT, CDR2 YYREEE, per germline (reference sequence). V lost 0 bases and J lost 1; bases outside the gene matches: 4. CDR3 coding DNA: TGTGCCAGCAGCTTGGGCACAGGGGGCCCGAACACTGAAGCTTTCTTT. This encodes CASSLGTGGPNTEAFF.

This chain joins TRBV7-9 and TRBJ2-1; D uncertain. The CDR3 spans 14 residues. The V end lost 3 bases, the J end lost 7 bases, and 13 bases lay between the germline ends. Per germline, CDR1 SEHNR and CDR2 FQNEAQ (reference sequence). CDR3 residues: CASSFRNLGNEQFF. CDR3 nucleotides: TGTGCCAGCAGCTTCCGAAACCTTGGGAATGAGCAGTTCTTC.

In its sample, this clonotype was seen a few times. The chain recombines TRBV6-1 with TRBJ2-5; D ambiguous. V lost 0 bases to trimming and J lost 5 bases, with 16 bases between them. CDR3 length equals 16 residues. Germline V CDR1 and CDR2: MNHNS, SASEGT. CDR3 loop: CASSEALVGQPETQYF. CDR3 sequence (DNA): TGTGCCAGCAGTGAAGCGCTAGTTGGGCAGCCCGAGACCCAGTACTTC.

The chain couples TRBV7-2 to TRBJ2-5; TRBD1 might be the D (6 bases). This CDR3 has 15 residues. The V end was cut by 6 bases, the J end by 0 bases, with 14 bases between. Germline CDR1 is SGHTA and CDR2 is FQGNSA. DNA of the CDR3: TGTGCCAGCAGTCCTAGGGCAGGGGACCAAGAGACCCAGTACTTC. Translation gives CASSPRAGDQETQYF.

J is TRBJ2-2 and V is TRBV5-1; no clear D gene. CDR1 and CDR2 (germline): SGHRS, YFSETQ. CDR3 length: 13 amino acids. V gave up 5 bases and J gave up 2 bases, with 7 bases separating them. DNA of the CDR3: TGCGCCAGCAGATCCACAAACACCGGGGAGCTGTTTTTT. Protein sequence: CASRSTNTGELFF. The variable domain in full, with the rest retrieved from reference TRBV5-1 and TRBJ2-2, is KAGVTQTPRYLIKTRGQQVTLSCSPISGHRSVSWYQQTPGQGLQFLFEYFSETQRNKGNFPGRFSGRQFSNSRSEMNVSTLELGDSALYLCASRSTNTGELFFGEGSRLTVL.

The chain is built from TRBV29-1 and TRBJ1-2; the D gene is possibly TRBD1 (6 bases). CDR3 length: 13 residues. CDR1 is SQVTM, CDR2 ANQGSEA, per germline. Trimming removed 3 bases from V and 5 bases from J, with 13 bases in between. CDR3 coding DNA: TGCAGCGTTGAGCCCCAGGGGACGTATGGCTACACCTTC. Protein: CSVEPQGTYGYTF.

Concerning this clonotype: This may be a read error, as it is one base from a much larger clone. CDR3 sequence: CSARGLSGDTIYF. The CDR3, as DNA: TGCAGTGCCCGCGGACTCTCTGGAGACACCATATATTTT. V usage is TRBV20-1 and J usage is TRBJ1-3; D remains ambiguous. The CDR3 consists of 13 residues. CDR1 and CDR2 (germline): DFQATT, SNEGSKA (reference sequence).

The V call is TRBV10-1, the J call TRBJ2-7; D not resolved. The CDR3 has 13 residues. The ends were cut back, 4 bases at V and 7 bases at J, with 14 bases in the middle. Germline CDR1 WNHNN, CDR2 SYGVQD (reference sequence). The CDR3 DNA reads TGCGCCAGCAGTGCCTCCGCCGGTGGGGAGCAGTACTTC. Its protein is CASSASAGGEQYF.

This clonotype occurred a few times. The chain couples TRBV12-3 or TRBV12-4 to TRBJ1-1; 8 bases agree with TRBD1. The J segment lost 3 bases and the V segment lost 0 bases, leaving 3 bases of the junction unmatched. The CDR3 has 15 residues. The CDR3 coding sequence is TGTGCCAGCAGTTTAGCCGGACAGGGAGACACTGAAGCTTTCTTT. Protein: CASSLAGQGDTEAFF.

V usage is TRBV19 and J usage is TRBJ2-3; unclear D gene. The CDR3 covers 14 residues. The V gene's germline CDR1 is LNHDA and CDR2 SQIVND (reference sequence). The V end was cut by 1 base, the J end by 4 bases, with 9 bases between. The CDR3 is CASSIGSGSDTQYF. As DNA, the CDR3 is TGTGCCAGTAGTATAGGGAGTGGATCAGATACGCAGTATTTT.

This chain links TRBV5-4 with TRBJ1-1; possible D gene TRBD1, 6 bases. The CDR3 contains 15 residues. Per the germline V gene, CDR1 is SGHNT and CDR2 is YYREEE (reference sequence). Trimming took off 0 bases at V and 7 bases at J, with 16 bases between the two ends. As DNA, the CDR3 is TGTGCCAGCAGCTTGGGGGCAAAAAGGACAGTTGAAGCTTTCTTT. This translates into CASSLGAKRTVEAFF.

The V and J genes are TRBV5-4 and TRBJ2-1, with 9 bases matching TRBD1. The ends lost 4 bases at V and 7 bases at J; junction bases unmatched: 6. CDR1 and CDR2 from the germline V gene are SGHNT and YYREEE (reference sequence). This CDR3 contains 14 residues. The CDR3 loop reads CASSRGQGLNEQFF. CDR3 in DNA: TGTGCCAGCAGCCGGGGACAGGGTTTGAATGAGCAGTTCTTC.